This T cell receptor beta chain was documented in a study of blood T cell repertoires in COVID-19. This clone was recorded only once. Method: immunoSEQ multiplex PCR; TCRdb's copy keeps in-frame clones and lacks some. This repertoire shows about 220,000 clones, about four fifths found once; its top ten account for about 3.6%. Sequenced material: PBMCs or T cells enriched from blood (not recorded which). The receptor comes from a woman aged 40 to 50 who had been exposed to COVID-19.

The chain's CDR3 is CASSYDSGVYNEQFF. The CDR3 coding sequence is TGTGCCAGCAGTTACGACAGTGGGGTTTACAATGAGCAGTTCTTC. This chain links TRBV6-5 with TRBJ2-1; TRBD1 might be the D (5 bases). Germline CDR1 reads MNHEY; CDR2 reads SVGAGI. The V gene lost 2 bases and the J gene lost 4 bases, with 12 bases spanning the gap. This CDR3 is 15 amino acids long.